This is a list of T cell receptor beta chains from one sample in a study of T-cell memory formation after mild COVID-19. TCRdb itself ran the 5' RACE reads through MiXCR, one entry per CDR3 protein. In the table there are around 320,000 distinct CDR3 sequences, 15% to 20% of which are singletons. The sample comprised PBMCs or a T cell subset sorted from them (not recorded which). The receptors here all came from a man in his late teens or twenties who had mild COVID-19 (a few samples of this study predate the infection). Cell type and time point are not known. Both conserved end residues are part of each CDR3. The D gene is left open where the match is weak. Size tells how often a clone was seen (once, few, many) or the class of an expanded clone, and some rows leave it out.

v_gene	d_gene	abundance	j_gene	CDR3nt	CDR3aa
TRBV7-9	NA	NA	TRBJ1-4	TGTGCCAGCAGCTTGGGGCAAAAACTGTTTTTT	CASSLGQKLFF
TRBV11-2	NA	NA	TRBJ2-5	TGTGCCAGCAGCTTAGATCTTGTGAGGCGGCAGTACTTC	CASSLDLVRRQYF
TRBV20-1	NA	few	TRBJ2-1	TGCAGTGCTAGCAGGAACAACCACAATGAGCAGTTCTTC	CSASRNNHNEQFF
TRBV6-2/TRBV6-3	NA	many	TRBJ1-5	TGTGCCAGCAGTTGGGAGGGGAGCCAGCCCCAGCATTTT	CASSWEGSQPQHF
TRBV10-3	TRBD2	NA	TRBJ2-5	TGTGCCATCAGTGAGTGGCTAGCGGGGGGACAAGAGACCCAGTACTTC	CAISEWLAGGQETQYF
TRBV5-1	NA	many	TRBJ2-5	TGCGCCAGCAGCTTGGGCCAAGAGACCCAGTACTTC	CASSLGQETQYF
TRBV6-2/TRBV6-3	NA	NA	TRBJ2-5	TGTGCCAGCAGTTACTCAATCCGCGGGGAAGGGTCCCAGTACTTC	CASSYSIRGEGSQYF
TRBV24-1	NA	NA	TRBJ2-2	TGTGCCACCAGTGATTCAGGGGACAACACCGGGGAGCTGTTTTTT	CATSDSGDNTGELFF
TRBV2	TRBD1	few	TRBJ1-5	TGTGCCAGCAGGACAGGGGGCGTGAAGCCCCAGCATTTT	CASRTGGVKPQHF
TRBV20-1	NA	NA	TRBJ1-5	TGCAGTGCTAGAGATCGCCAGGAGCCGAATCAGCCCCAGCATTTT	CSARDRQEPNQPQHF
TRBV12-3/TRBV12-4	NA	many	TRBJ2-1	TGTGCCAGCAGTTTGCTGGGGGGTTACAATGAGCAGTTCTTC	CASSLLGGYNEQFF
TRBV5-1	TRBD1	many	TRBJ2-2	TGCGCCAGCAGCTTGGTGCCGGACAGGGGGCGAGAGCTGTTTTTT	CASSLVPDRGRELFF
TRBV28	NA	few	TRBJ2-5	TGTGCCAGCAGTTTAATGCTGGAGACCCAGTACTTC	CASSLMLETQYF
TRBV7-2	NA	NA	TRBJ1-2	TGTGCCAGCAGCTTAGACCGGGGCCACTATGGCTACACCTTC	CASSLDRGHYGYTF
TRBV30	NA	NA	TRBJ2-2	TGTGCCTGGAATGGACACTACATATCAAAGAACACCGGGGAGCTGTTTTTT	CAWNGHYISKNTGELFF
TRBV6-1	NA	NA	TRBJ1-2	TGTGCCAGCAGTGAATGGGGGGCGAGAGGTGGCTACACCTTC	CASSEWGARGGYTF
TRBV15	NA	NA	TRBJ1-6	TGTGCCACCAGCAGAGAAGTAGGGTCTAATTCACCCCTCCACTTT	CATSREVGSNSPLHF
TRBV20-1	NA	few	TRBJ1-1	TGCAGTGCTAGTTCGGCAGGGGATATGAACACTGAAGCTTTCTTT	CSASSAGDMNTEAFF
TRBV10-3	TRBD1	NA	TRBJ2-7	TGTGCCATCAGTCAGGGGGCGAGTGAGCAGTACTTC	CAISQGASEQYF
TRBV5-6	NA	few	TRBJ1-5	TGTGCCAGCAGCTTGGTCGGGGGTCGGGATCAGCCCCAGCATTTT	CASSLVGGRDQPQHF
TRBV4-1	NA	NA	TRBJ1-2	TGCGCCAGCAGCCAAGTATCGGGGTCCTATGGCTACACCTTC	CASSQVSGSYGYTF
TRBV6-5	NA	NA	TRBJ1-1	TGTGCCAGCAGTTACTCGATCCCGGGACGGTTGAACACTGAAGCTTTCTTT	CASSYSIPGRLNTEAFF
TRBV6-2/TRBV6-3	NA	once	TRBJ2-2	TGTGCCAGCCGCTCGTGGCTAGAGAACACCGGGGAGCTGTTTTTT	CASRSWLENTGELFF
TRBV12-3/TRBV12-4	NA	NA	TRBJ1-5	TGTGCCAGCAGTTTTCGGTATAGCAATCAGCCCCAGCATTTT	CASSFRYSNQPQHF
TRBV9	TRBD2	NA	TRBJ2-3	TGTGCCAGCAGCGTAGAAGGCGGGGGTCCCACAGATACGCAGTATTTT	CASSVEGGGPTDTQYF
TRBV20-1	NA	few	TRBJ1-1	TGCAGTGCTACGGCAGGTCAGAACACTGAAGCTTTCTTT	CSATAGQNTEAFF
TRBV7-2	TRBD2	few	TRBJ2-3	TGTGCCAGCACCCTTCGGCGGGGGGGAACAGATACGCAGTATTTT	CASTLRRGGTDTQYF
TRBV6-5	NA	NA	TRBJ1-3	TGTGCCAGCAGTGCCGGGACAAGAGGGGACACCATATATTTT	CASSAGTRGDTIYF
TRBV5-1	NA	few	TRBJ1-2	TGCGCCAGCAGCCAACAGGGAGATGGCTACACCTTC	CASSQQGDGYTF
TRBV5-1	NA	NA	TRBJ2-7	TGCGCCAGCAGCTTATGGGACTCCGACGAGCAGTACTTC	CASSLWDSDEQYF
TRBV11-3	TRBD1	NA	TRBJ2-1	TGTGCCAGCAGTCGATATACAGGGGGTATCGGGAATGAGCAGTTCTTC	CASSRYTGGIGNEQFF
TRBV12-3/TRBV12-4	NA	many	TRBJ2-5	TGTGCCAGCAGTTTAAATGCAGCCCAAGAGACCCAGTACTTC	CASSLNAAQETQYF
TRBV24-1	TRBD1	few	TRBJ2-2	TGTGCCACCAGTGATTCCGGGACAGGAACCGGGGAGCTGTTTTTT	CATSDSGTGTGELFF
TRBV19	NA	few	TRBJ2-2	TGTGCCAGTAGTATTGTCCGAGGGGCCGGGGAGCTGTTTTTT	CASSIVRGAGELFF
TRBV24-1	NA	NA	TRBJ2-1	TGTGCCACCAGCCGGAGGGGATCCTCCTACAATGAGCAGTTCTTC	CATSRRGSSYNEQFF
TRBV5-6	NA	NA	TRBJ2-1	TGTGCCAGCAGCCTCTTCTTTCTCCATGAGCAGTTCTTC	CASSLFFLHEQFF
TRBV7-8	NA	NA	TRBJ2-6	TGTGCCAGCAGCTTAAGCTTTATCGGGGCCAACGTCCTGACTTTC	CASSLSFIGANVLTF
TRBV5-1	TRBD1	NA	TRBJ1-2	TGCGCCAGCAGCTGGACAGGGATAGGATATGGCTACACCTTC	CASSWTGIGYGYTF
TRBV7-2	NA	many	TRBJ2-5	TGTGCCAGCAGCTTAGATTGGGGGGGGCGCTCAAAGACCCAGTACTTC	CASSLDWGGRSKTQYF
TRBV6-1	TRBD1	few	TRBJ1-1	TGTGCCAGCAGTTTAACCGGGACAGGGGATACTGAAGCTTTCTTT	CASSLTGTGDTEAFF
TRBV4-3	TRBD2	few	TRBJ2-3	TGCGCCAGCAGCCAAGATGGCCCGGGGCGGGGGGCTGTAGATACGCAGTATTTT	CASSQDGPGRGAVDTQYF
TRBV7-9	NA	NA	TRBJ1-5	TGTGCCAGCAGCTTCAGGGATGGTCAGCCCCAGCATTTT	CASSFRDGQPQHF
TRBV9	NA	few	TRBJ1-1	TGTGCCAGCAGCGTAGCTGTTCCAGGCCCAAACACTGAAGCTTTCTTT	CASSVAVPGPNTEAFF
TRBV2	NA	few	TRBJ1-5	TGTGCCAGCGCGGACAGCAATCAGCCCCAGCATTTT	CASADSNQPQHF
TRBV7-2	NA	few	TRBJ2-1	TGTGCCAGCAGCCCGCCGAGCTCCTACAATGAGCAGTTCTTC	CASSPPSSYNEQFF
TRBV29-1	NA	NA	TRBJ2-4	TGCAGCGTCGCAACCCCGTCCAGGGGCCCAAAAAACATTCAGTACTTC	CSVATPSRGPKNIQYF
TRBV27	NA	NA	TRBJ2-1	TGTGCCAGCAGTTTATCCGGCAGGGCGAATGAGCAGTTCTTC	CASSLSGRANEQFF
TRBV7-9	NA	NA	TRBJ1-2	TGTGCCAGCAGCGTGGGGCAGGGAGGCTATGGCTACACCTTC	CASSVGQGGYGYTF
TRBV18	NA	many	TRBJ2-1	TGTGCCAGCTCACCCACACAGAACAATGAGCAGTTCTTC	CASSPTQNNEQFF